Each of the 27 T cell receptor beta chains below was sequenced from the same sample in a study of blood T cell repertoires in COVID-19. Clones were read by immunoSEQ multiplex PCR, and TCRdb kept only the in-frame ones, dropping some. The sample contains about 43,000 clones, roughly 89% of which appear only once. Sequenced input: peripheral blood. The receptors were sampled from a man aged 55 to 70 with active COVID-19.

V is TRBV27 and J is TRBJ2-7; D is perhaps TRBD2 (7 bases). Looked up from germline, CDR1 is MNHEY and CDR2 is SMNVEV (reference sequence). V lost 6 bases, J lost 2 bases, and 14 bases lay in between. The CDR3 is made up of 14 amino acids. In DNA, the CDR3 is TGTGCCAGCAGGGTTGGGGGGGGCCCCTACGAGCAGTACTTC. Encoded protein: CASRVGGGPYEQYF.

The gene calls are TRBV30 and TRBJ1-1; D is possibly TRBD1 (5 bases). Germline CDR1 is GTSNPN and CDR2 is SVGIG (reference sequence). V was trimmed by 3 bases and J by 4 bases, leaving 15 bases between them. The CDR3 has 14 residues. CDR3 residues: CAWSRGGRGTEAFF. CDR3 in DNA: TGTGCCTGGAGCCGGGGGGGAAGGGGCACTGAAGCTTTCTTT.

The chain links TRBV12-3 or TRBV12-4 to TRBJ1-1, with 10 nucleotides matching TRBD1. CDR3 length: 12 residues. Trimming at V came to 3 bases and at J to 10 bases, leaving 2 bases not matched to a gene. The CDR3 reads CASSLRTGGAFF. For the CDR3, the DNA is TGTGCCAGCAGTTTGAGGACAGGGGGAGCTTTCTTT.

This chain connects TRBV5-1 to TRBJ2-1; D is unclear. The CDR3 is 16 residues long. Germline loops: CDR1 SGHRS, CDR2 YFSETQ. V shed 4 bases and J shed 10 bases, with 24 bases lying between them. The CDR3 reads CASSPSEGVTLPEQFF. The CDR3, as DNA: TGCGCCAGCAGCCCCTCGGAAGGAGTGACCCTTCCCGAGCAGTTCTTC. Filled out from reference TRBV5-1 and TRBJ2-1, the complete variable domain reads KAGVTQTPRYLIKTRGQQVTLSCSPISGHRSVSWYQQTPGQGLQFLFEYFSETQRNKGNFPGRFSGRQFSNSRSEMNVSTLELGDSALYLCASSPSEGVTLPEQFFGPGTRLTVL.

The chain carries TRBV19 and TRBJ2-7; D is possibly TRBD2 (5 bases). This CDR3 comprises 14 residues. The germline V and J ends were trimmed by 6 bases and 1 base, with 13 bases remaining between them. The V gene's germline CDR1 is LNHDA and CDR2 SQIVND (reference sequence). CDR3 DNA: TGTGCCAGTAGATTGGGCCCGGGATCCTACGAGCAGTACTTC. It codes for CASRLGPGSYEQYF. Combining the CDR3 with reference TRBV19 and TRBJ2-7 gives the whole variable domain DGGITQSPKYLFRKEGQNVTLSCEQNLNHDAMYWYRQDPGQGLRLIYYSQIVNDFQKGDIAEGYSVSREKKESFPLTVTSAQKNPTAFYLCASRLGPGSYEQYFGPGTRLTVT.

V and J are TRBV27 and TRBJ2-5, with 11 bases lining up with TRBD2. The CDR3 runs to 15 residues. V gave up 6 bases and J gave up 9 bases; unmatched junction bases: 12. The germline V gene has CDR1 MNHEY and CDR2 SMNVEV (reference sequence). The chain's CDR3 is CASSGGTSGSAAQYF. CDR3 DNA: TGTGCCAGCAGCGGCGGGACTAGCGGTTCGGCGGCCCAGTACTTC.

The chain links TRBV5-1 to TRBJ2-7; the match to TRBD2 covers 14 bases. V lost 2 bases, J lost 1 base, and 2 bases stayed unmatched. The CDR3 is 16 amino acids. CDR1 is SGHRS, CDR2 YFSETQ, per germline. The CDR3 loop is CASSFGTSGSSYEQYF. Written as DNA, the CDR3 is TGCGCCAGCAGCTTTGGGACTAGCGGGAGTTCCTACGAGCAGTACTTC. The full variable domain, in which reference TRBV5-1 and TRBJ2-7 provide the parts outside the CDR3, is KAGVTQTPRYLIKTRGQQVTLSCSPISGHRSVSWYQQTPGQGLQFLFEYFSETQRNKGNFPGRFSGRQFSNSRSEMNVSTLELGDSALYLCASSFGTSGSSYEQYFGPGTRLTVT.

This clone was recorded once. CDR3 sequence (DNA): TGTGCCAGCAGTAGGACAGGGGCAGGGTATGGCTACACCTTC. This encodes CASSRTGAGYGYTF. This chain links TRBV28 with TRBJ1-2; 9 nucleotides align to TRBD1. CDR1 is MDHEN, CDR2 SYDVKM, per germline. Trimming at V came to 5 bases and at J to 5 bases, leaving 6 bases not matched to a gene. The CDR3 is 14 residues long.

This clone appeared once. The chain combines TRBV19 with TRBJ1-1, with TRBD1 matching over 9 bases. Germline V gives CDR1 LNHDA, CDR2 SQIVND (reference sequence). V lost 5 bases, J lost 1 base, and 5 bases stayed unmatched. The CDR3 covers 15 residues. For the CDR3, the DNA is TGTGCCAGTAGTTTACCGGACAGGGGGAACACTGAAGCTTTCTTT. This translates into CASSLPDRGNTEAFF.

CDR3 in amino acids: CASSPQGITGELFF. The CDR3 coding sequence is TGTGCCAGCTCACCGCAGGGAATCACCGGGGAGCTGTTTTTT. V usage is TRBV18 and J usage is TRBJ2-2; perhaps TRBD1 as D (5 bases). The ends were cut back, 3 bases at V and 4 bases at J, with 9 bases in the middle. Per the germline V gene, CDR1 is KGHSH and CDR2 is LQKENI. The CDR3 is 14 amino acids.

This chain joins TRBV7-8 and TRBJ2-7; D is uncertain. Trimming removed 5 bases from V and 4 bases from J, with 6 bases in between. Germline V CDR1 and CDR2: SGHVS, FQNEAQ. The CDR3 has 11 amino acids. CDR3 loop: CASSPGYEQYF. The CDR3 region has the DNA TGTGCCAGCAGCCCCGGTTACGAGCAGTACTTC.

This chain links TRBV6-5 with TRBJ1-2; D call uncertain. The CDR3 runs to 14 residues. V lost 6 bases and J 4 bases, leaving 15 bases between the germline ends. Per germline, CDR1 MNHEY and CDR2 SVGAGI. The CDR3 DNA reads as TGTGCCAGCAGCCCGGGAGGGCCCGCCTATGGCTACACCTTC. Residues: CASSPGGPAYGYTF.

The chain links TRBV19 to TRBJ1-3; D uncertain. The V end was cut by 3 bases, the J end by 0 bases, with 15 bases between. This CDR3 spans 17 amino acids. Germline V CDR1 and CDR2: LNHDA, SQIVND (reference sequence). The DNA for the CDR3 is TGTGCCAGTAGTATTTCGGCAGGATCAGACTCTGGAAACACCATATATTTT. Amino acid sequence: CASSISAGSDSGNTIYF.

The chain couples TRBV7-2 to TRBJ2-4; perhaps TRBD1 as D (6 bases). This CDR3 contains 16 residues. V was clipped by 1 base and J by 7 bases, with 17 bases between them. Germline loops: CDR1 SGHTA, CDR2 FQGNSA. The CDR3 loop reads CASSLGWVGGGNIQYF. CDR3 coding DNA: TGTGCCAGCAGCTTAGGATGGGTAGGGGGTGGGAACATTCAGTACTTC.

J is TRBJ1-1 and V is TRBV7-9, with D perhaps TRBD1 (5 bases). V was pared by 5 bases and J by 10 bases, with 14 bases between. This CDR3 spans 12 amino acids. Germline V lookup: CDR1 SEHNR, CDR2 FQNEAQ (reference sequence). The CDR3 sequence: CASSAVPGLAFF. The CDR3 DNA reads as TGTGCCAGCAGCGCAGTCCCGGGACTAGCTTTCTTT.

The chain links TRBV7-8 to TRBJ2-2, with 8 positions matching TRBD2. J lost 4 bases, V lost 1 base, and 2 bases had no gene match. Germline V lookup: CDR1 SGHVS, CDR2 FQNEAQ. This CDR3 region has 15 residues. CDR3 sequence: CASSLGLASTGELFF. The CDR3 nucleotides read TGTGCCAGCAGCTTAGGACTAGCGAGCACCGGGGAGCTGTTTTTT.

The CDR3 sequence: CASSVATPAGGLKDTQYF. The CDR3 bases are TGTGCCAGCAGCGTAGCTACACCAGCGGGGGGCCTGAAAGATACGCAGTATTTT. The V call is TRBV9, the J call TRBJ2-3; 9 bases fit TRBD2. CDR3 size: 18 residues. The germline CDR1 and CDR2 sequences are SGDLS and YYNGEE. The V segment lost 0 bases and the J segment 5 bases; nucleotides outside the gene matches: 13.

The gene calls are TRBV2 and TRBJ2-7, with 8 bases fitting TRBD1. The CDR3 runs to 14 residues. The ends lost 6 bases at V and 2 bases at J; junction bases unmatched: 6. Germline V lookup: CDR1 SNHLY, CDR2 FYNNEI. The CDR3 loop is CASSPDRGTYEQYF. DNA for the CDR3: TGTGCCAGCAGCCCAGACAGGGGAACCTACGAGCAGTACTTC.

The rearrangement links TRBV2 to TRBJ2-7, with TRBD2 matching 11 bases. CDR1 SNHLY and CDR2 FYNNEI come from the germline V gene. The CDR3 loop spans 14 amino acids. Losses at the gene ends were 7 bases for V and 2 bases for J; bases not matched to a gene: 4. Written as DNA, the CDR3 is TGTGCCAGCAAGACTAGCGGGGACCCCTACGAGCAGTACTTC. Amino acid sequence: CASKTSGDPYEQYF.

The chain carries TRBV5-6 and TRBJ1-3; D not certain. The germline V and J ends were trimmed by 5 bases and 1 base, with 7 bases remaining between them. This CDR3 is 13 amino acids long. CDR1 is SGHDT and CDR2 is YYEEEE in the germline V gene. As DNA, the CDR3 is TGTGCCAGCAGGACTCCTTCTGGAAACACCATATATTTT. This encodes CASRTPSGNTIYF.

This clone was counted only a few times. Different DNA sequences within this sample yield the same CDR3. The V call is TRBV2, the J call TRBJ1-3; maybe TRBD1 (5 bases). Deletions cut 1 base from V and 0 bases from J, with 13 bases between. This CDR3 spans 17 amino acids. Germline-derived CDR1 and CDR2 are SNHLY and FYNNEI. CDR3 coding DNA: TGTGCCAGCAGTGAAGAGTTGGGGGGGAGCTCTGGAAACACCATATATTTT. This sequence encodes CASSEELGGSSGNTIYF.

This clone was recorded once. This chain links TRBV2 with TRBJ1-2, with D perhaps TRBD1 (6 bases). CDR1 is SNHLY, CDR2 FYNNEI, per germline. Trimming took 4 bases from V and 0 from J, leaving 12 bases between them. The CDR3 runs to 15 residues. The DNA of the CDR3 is TGTGCCAGCAGTGCCCTGGACAGAACTAACTATGGCTACACCTTC. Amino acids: CASSALDRTNYGYTF.

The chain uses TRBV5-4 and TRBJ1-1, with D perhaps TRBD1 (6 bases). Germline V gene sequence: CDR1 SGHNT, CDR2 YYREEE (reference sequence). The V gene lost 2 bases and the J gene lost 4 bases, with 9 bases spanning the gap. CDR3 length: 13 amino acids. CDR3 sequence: CASSLTGSTEAFF. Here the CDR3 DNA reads TGTGCCAGCAGCTTAACAGGGTCCACTGAAGCTTTCTTT.

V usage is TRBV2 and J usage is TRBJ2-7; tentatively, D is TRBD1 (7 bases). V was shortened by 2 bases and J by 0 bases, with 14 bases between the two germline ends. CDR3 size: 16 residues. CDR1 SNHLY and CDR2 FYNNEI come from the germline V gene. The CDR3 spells CASSEFRGTDSYEQYF. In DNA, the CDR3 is TGTGCCAGCAGTGAATTTCGGGGGACAGACTCCTACGAGCAGTACTTC.

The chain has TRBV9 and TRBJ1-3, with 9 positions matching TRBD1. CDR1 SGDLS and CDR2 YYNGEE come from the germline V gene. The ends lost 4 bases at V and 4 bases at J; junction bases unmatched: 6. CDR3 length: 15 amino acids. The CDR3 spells CASSLTGGAGNTIYF. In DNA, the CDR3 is TGTGCCAGCAGCCTTACAGGGGGCGCCGGAAACACCATATATTTT.

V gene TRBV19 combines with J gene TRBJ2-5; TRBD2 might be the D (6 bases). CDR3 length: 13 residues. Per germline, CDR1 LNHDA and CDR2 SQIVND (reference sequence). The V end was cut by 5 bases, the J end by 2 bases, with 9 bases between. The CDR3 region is CASSLGTQETQYF. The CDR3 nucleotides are TGTGCCAGTAGTCTGGGGACTCAAGAGACCCAGTACTTC.

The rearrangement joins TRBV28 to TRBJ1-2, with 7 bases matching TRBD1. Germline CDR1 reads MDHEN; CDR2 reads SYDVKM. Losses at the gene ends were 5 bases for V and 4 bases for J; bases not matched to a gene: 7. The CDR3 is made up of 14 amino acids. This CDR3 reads CASSINRGAYGYTF. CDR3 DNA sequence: TGTGCCAGCAGTATAAACAGGGGCGCCTATGGCTACACCTTC.